This record looks at one TCR beta chain sequence and its context. What it binds is unknown. The source of the sample is a study of beta chain features in type 1 diabetes. Study-wide context: No patient-donor differences in age, gender, total cells or subset yield.

V shed 5 bases, J shed 0 bases, and the junction held 13 bases outside the gene matches. The CDR3 sequence is 18 residues long. In germline, CDR1 is SGHNT, CDR2 YENEEA. The entirety of the isolated RNA underwent reverse transcription, so expressed TCRB transcripts were sequenced. Profiled with immunoSEQ multiplex PCR; TCRdb holds only in-frame clones, not every one. The sample consists of approximately 730,000 clones, around 15% of them appearing once. Study-wide results and caveats: People with Type 1 diabetes carried modestly yet significantly shorter TCRB CDR3s in all four CD4+ subsets.

The clonotype originates from a man aged 18 to 29 with type 1 diabetes. This rearrangement joins TRBV11-3 to TRBJ2-3; 8 bases match TRBD2. Material for sequencing was naive CD4+ T cells from blood. CDR3 amino acids: CASSPGGGSILSTDTQYF. The CDR3 region has the DNA TGTGCCAGCAGCCCCGGCGGGGGGTCAATCCTTAGCACAGATACGCAGTATTTT.